One and the same sample provided the 23 T cell receptor beta chains below, sequenced in a study of blood T cell repertoires in COVID-19. Profiling relied on immunoSEQ multiplex PCR, and the TCRdb table lists in-frame clones only, not all of them. The sample gives 55,000 to 75,000 clones, 65% to 85% of which show up once; about 9.1% is in the top ten. Sequencing was performed on peripheral blood. All receptors come from a man aged 80 or over with COVID-19, enrolled during active disease.

The chain uses TRBV30 and TRBJ2-2, with TRBD2 as a possible D gene (6 bases). The CDR3 loop spans 14 amino acids. V shed 8 bases and J shed 4 bases, with 17 bases lying between them. Germline CDR1 GTSNPN, CDR2 SVGIG (reference sequence). The CDR3 sequence: CAGRRGSVTGELFF. DNA for the CDR3: TGTGCCGGAAGACGGGGGAGCGTCACCGGGGAGCTGTTTTTT. The variable domain in full, with the rest retrieved from reference TRBV30 and TRBJ2-2, is SQTIHQWPATLVQPVGSPLSLECTVEGTSNPNLYWYRQAAGRGLQLLFYSVGIGQISSEVPQNLSASRPQDRQFILSSKKLLLSDSGFYLCAGRRGSVTGELFFGEGSRLTVL.

The gene calls are TRBV4-2 and TRBJ1-2; D might be TRBD1 (5 bases). Per germline, CDR1 LGHNA and CDR2 YNFKEQ. CDR3 length: 14 amino acids. Trimming pared 0 bases from V and 5 bases from J, leaving 10 bases between. The CDR3 bases are TGTGCCAGCAGCCAAGAGGGGGGATCTTATGGCTACACCTTC. It is translated as CASSQEGGSYGYTF.

The chain joins TRBV11-2 to TRBJ2-1; 7 bases agree with TRBD2. From germline, CDR1 is SGHAT and CDR2 FQNNGV. The CDR3 sequence is 17 residues long. V dropped 1 base and J dropped 4; count of bases not matched to a gene: 10. In DNA form, the CDR3 reads TGTGCCAGCAGCTTAGTTGCAGGGAGCGGGGTTTACAATGAGCAGTTCTTC. Translating gives CASSLVAGSGVYNEQFF.

This chain connects TRBV7-2 to TRBJ2-3; 11 positions match TRBD2. CDR3 length: 16 residues. Germline lookup yields CDR1 SGHTA and CDR2 FQGNSA. J was trimmed by 2 bases and V by 3 bases; bases with no gene match: 4. Here the CDR3 DNA reads TGTGCCAGCAGCTTCTTAGCGGGAGGGGACACAGATACGCAGTATTTT. This encodes CASSFLAGGDTDTQYF.

This chain connects TRBV6-5 to TRBJ2-7, with TRBD1 as a possible D gene (6 bases). This CDR3 has 15 amino acids. V lost 10 bases and J lost 1, with 20 bases in between. Germline V gene sequence: CDR1 MNHEY, CDR2 SVGAGI. In nucleotides, the CDR3 is TGTGCCACCTCAGGGGCCAGGGACCGTTCCTACGAGCAGTACTTC. Its protein is CATSGARDRSYEQYF.

This chain links TRBV18 with TRBJ2-2; TRBD1 matches 9 bases. After removal of 5 bases from V and 1 base from J, the junction contained 5 bases not matched to a gene. The CDR3 is 16 amino acids. Germline values: CDR1 KGHSH, CDR2 LQKENI. As DNA, the CDR3 is TGTGCCAGCTCAACACAGGGGGCTCAGAACACCGGGGAGCTGTTTTTT. Amino acids: CASSTQGAQNTGELFF.

The chain joins TRBV30 to TRBJ1-1, with a tentative D call TRBD1 (6 bases). The CDR3 has 19 residues. V lost 0 bases, J lost 3 bases, and 26 bases lay in between. The germline CDR1 and CDR2 sequences are GTSNPN and SVGIG (reference sequence). Written as DNA, the CDR3 is TGTGCCTGGAGTGTACTTTTAAACGTAGGAGTGGGGGCGGACACTGAAGCTTTCTTT. Translating gives CAWSVLLNVGVGADTEAFF.

This chain connects TRBV12-3 or TRBV12-4 to TRBJ1-5; tentatively, D is TRBD1 (5 bases). The CDR3 totals 13 residues. The germline V and J ends were trimmed by 7 bases and 4 bases, with 11 bases remaining between them. In DNA, the CDR3 is TGTGCCAGCATGACTCAGGGTAATCAGCCCCAGCATTTT. Protein product: CASMTQGNQPQHF.

The V and J genes are TRBV27 and TRBJ2-1; TRBD2 is a possible D gene (5 bases). Trimming pared 9 bases from V and 5 bases from J, leaving 17 bases between. The CDR3 is 14 amino acids. Germline lookup yields CDR1 MNHEY and CDR2 SMNVEV (reference sequence). The CDR3 spells CASRSVSRDNEQFF. The DNA of the CDR3 is TGTGCCAGTAGGTCAGTATCGAGGGACAATGAGCAGTTCTTC.

The J gene is TRBJ2-3, the V gene TRBV25-1; possible D gene TRBD2, 7 bases. The CDR3 has 18 residues. Trimming removed 0 bases at V and 2 bases at J, with 18 bases between. Germline V gene sequence: CDR1 MGHDK, CDR2 SYGVNS. The CDR3 DNA follows: TGTGCCAGCAGTGAATACGGGGGGCAGGGAAGCGACACAGATACGCAGTATTTT. Its translation: CASSEYGGQGSDTDTQYF.

The chain uses TRBV30 and TRBJ1-2; no firm D call. Deletions cut 3 bases from V and 4 bases from J, with 9 bases between. The CDR3 loop spans 12 amino acids. Germline V CDR1 and CDR2: GTSNPN, SVGIG (reference sequence). CDR3 sequence reads: CAWRGSGYGYTF. The DNA for the CDR3 is TGTGCCTGGAGGGGCAGTGGCTATGGCTACACCTTC.

The chain combines TRBV27 with TRBJ2-1; D gene ambiguous. V dropped 5 bases and J dropped 2 bases, with 10 bases sitting between them. The CDR3 has 14 amino acids. CDR1 is MNHEY and CDR2 is SMNVEV in the germline V gene (reference sequence). CDR3 region: CASSPLRAYNEQFF. Here the CDR3 DNA reads TGTGCCAGCAGTCCACTTCGGGCCTACAATGAGCAGTTCTTC.

This clone was observed a single time. CDR3 residues: CASSPSLARAGEKLFF. The CDR3 DNA follows: TGTGCCAGCTCACCAAGTTTGGCCCGAGCGGGGGAAAAACTGTTTTTT. The rearrangement links TRBV18 to TRBJ1-4; D is unresolved. The germline V gene encodes CDR1 KGHSH and CDR2 LQKENI. The V end lost 2 bases, the J end lost 8 bases, and 18 bases lay between the germline ends. The CDR3 totals 16 residues.

The chain links TRBV2 to TRBJ2-2, with D maybe TRBD1 (6 bases). Trimming took off 7 bases at V and 5 bases at J, with 14 bases between the two ends. CDR3 length: 14 residues. CDR1 is SNHLY and CDR2 is FYNNEI in the germline V gene. The CDR3: CASTLDRDTGELFF. The CDR3 nucleotides read TGTGCCAGCACTCTGGACAGAGATACCGGGGAGCTGTTTTTT.

This chain joins TRBV5-1 and TRBJ2-7, with D possibly TRBD2 on 6 matching bases. CDR1 is SGHRS and CDR2 is YFSETQ in the germline V gene. The V and J ends lost 4 bases and 1 base respectively, with 9 bases between them. This CDR3 has 13 residues. CDR3 nucleotide sequence: TGCGCCAGCAGCGCGGAGGGGTCCTACGAGCAGTACGTC. This codes for CASSAEGSYEQYV.

The rearrangement uses TRBV29-1 and TRBJ1-1; 7 bases map to TRBD1. The CDR3 has 11 amino acids. The V gene end was trimmed by 7 bases and the J gene end by 11 bases; junction bases not matched to a gene: 10. Germline V gene lookup returns CDR1 SQVTM and CDR2 ANQGSEA. CDR3 amino acids: CSARDRAGAFF. CDR3 in DNA: TGCAGCGCCCGCGACAGGGCTGGGGCTTTCTTT.

This rearrangement joins TRBV25-1 to TRBJ1-5; TRBD1 matches 8 bases. The CDR3 covers 15 residues. Germline V gene data show CDR1 as MGHDK and CDR2 as SYGVNS. With V trimmed by 1 base and J by 2 bases, 1 base remained unmatched. The CDR3 nucleotides are TGTGCCAGCAGTGAATCAGGGGGCGGCAATCAGCCCCAGCATTTT. The encoded protein is CASSESGGGNQPQHF.

The rearrangement joins TRBV2 to TRBJ2-2; unclear D gene. The V and J ends lost 0 bases and 8 bases respectively, with 7 bases between them. Germline V gives CDR1 SNHLY, CDR2 FYNNEI. The CDR3 spans 13 residues. In DNA, the CDR3 is TGTGCCAGCAGTGAAGCGCAGAGGGGGGAGCTGTTTTTT. Protein product: CASSEAQRGELFF.

This chain links TRBV6-2 or TRBV6-3 with TRBJ2-2; D is ambiguous. The germline gives CDR1 MNHEY, CDR2 SVGEGT. Trimming removed 5 bases at V and 8 bases at J, with 6 bases between. This CDR3 contains 11 residues. The CDR3 DNA sequence: TGTGCCAGCAGTATAGCTGGGGAGCTGTTTTTT. It specifies CASSIAGELFF.

This chain connects TRBV7-2 to TRBJ2-5; a weak D match, TRBD2 (6 bases). CDR1 is SGHTA, CDR2 FQGNSA, per germline. Trimming took 10 bases from V and 5 from J, leaving 17 bases between them. There are 13 residues in the CDR3. The CDR3 loop is CATNAGRQETQYF. CDR3 DNA sequence: TGTGCCACCAACGCGGGGCGGCAGGAGACCCAGTACTTC. Supplemented by reference TRBV7-2 and TRBJ2-5, the full variable domain reads GAGVSQSPSNKVTEKGKDVELRCDPISGHTALYWYRQSLGQGLEFLIYFQGNSAPDKSGLPSDRFSAERTGGSVSTLTIQRTQQEDSAVYLCATNAGRQETQYFGPGTRLLVL.

J is TRBJ1-6 and V is TRBV3-1 (or the pseudogene TRBV3-2), with D perhaps matching TRBD1 (5 bases). In germline, CDR1 is LGHDT, CDR2 YNNKEL (reference sequence). The CDR3 is 13 residues long. Trimming removed 3 bases at V and 12 bases at J, with 12 bases between. The DNA for the CDR3 is TGTGCCAGCAGCCAGGAAACAGGATTACCCCTCCACTTT. Its protein is CASSQETGLPLHF.

This chain links TRBV5-4 with TRBJ2-1; TRBD2 matches 11 bases. With 4 bases clipped from V and 0 bases from J, the junction kept 9 bases outside the gene matches. The V gene's germline CDR1 is SGHNT and CDR2 YYREEE (reference sequence). The CDR3 spans 18 residues. The CDR3, as DNA: TGTGCCAGCAGCAAGGGGATAGCGGGAGGGAGCTCCTACAATGAGCAGTTCTTC. Its translation: CASSKGIAGGSSYNEQFF.

The rearrangement uses TRBV15 and TRBJ1-1, with TRBD1 identical over 11 bases. This CDR3 is 18 amino acids long. CDR1 LNHNV and CDR2 YYDKDF come from the germline V gene (reference sequence). V gave up 0 bases and J gave up 1 base; unmatched junction bases: 7. The CDR3 region is CATSRDGTGGPGNTEAFF. CDR3 bases: TGTGCCACCAGCAGAGATGGGACAGGGGGTCCCGGGAACACTGAAGCTTTCTTT.